This T cell receptor (beta chain) was obtained from a study of response to subunit inactivated influenza vaccine. General study results and limits: Each seasonal influenza vaccination, the authors suggested, recruits few new T cells.

CDR3 length: 16 amino acids. The ends were cut back, 0 bases at V and 2 bases at J, with 12 bases in the middle. The germline CDR1 and CDR2 sequences are SGDLS and YYNGEE. As regards this clonotype: Its antigen is not identified. The final CDR3 position lacks the conserved phenylalanine or tryptophan, pointing to a likely read error.

In TCRdb, the RT-PCR reads were re-called with MiXCR into one record per CDR3 protein. The sample lists fewer than 250,000 distinct CDR3 sequences, around 15% occurring once. The rearrangement links TRBV9 to TRBJ2-1, with a tentative D call TRBD2 (6 bases). The sample was CD8+ T cells sorted from PBMCs, taken roughly 5 days after vaccination. The clonotype comes from a man aged 45 to 65 who received an inactivated influenza vaccine. The CDR3 DNA follows: TGTGCCAGCAGCGTAGGAGGCGGGATTACCTACAATGAGCAGTTCTCC. Encoded protein: CASSVGGGITYNEQFS.